These T cell receptor beta chains were read from a single sample in a study of blood T cell repertoires in COVID-19. Data came from immunoSEQ multiplex PCR; TCRdb stores just in-frame clones and leaves some out. The table has roughly 400,000 clones, approximately 92% seen once. The material sequenced was PBMCs or T cells enriched from blood (not recorded which). Receptors originate from a man in his thirties or forties who had recovered from COVID-19. CDR3s include the opening cysteine and the closing phenylalanine or tryptophan. Each record gives: clone size, J gene, D gene, V gene, CDR3 DNA, CDR3 protein. D genes are given only for firm matches. Clone size appears in some rows only: once, few, many, or a class for an expanded clone.

abundance: many; j_gene: TRBJ2-5; d_gene: TRBD1; v_gene: TRBV4-2; CDR3nt: TGTGCCAGCAGCCAAACAGGGGTAGAGACCCAGTACTTC; CDR3aa: CASSQTGVETQYF
abundance: .; j_gene: TRBJ2-1; d_gene: .; v_gene: TRBV11-2; CDR3nt: TGTGCCAGCAGCTTAGACCCACCCGGGGGAAGCTCCTACAATGAGCAGTTCTTC; CDR3aa: CASSLDPPGGSSYNEQFF
abundance: .; j_gene: TRBJ1-2; d_gene: .; v_gene: TRBV29-1; CDR3nt: TGCAGCGACGCGGACACCACTAACTATGGCTACACCTTC; CDR3aa: CSDADTTNYGYTF
abundance: .; j_gene: TRBJ1-1; d_gene: TRBD1; v_gene: TRBV7-8; CDR3nt: TGTGCCAGCAGCCCCCTAGCAGGGGGGACGCCAGCCAATGAAGCTTTCTTT; CDR3aa: CASSPLAGGTPANEAFF
abundance: few; j_gene: TRBJ1-2; d_gene: .; v_gene: TRBV7-9; CDR3nt: TGTGCCAGCAGCCTCTACAGGGATGGCTACACCTTC; CDR3aa: CASSLYRDGYTF
abundance: .; j_gene: TRBJ1-2; d_gene: .; v_gene: TRBV11-2; CDR3nt: TGTGCCAGCAGCCAGACCTCAGGGATGAACTATGGCTACACCTTC; CDR3aa: CASSQTSGMNYGYTF
abundance: .; j_gene: TRBJ2-4; d_gene: .; v_gene: TRBV6-5; CDR3nt: TGTGCCAGCAGCAGTCACGACATTCAGTACTTC; CDR3aa: CASSSHDIQYF
abundance: .; j_gene: TRBJ2-3; d_gene: TRBD2; v_gene: TRBV5-1; CDR3nt: TGCGCCAGCAGCTTGGCCTTCTCGGCTAGCGGAGACACAGATACGCAGTATTTT; CDR3aa: CASSLAFSASGDTDTQYF
abundance: .; j_gene: TRBJ1-4; d_gene: .; v_gene: TRBV28; CDR3nt: TGTGCCAGCAGACCGTACAGGAAACTGTTTTTT; CDR3aa: CASRPYRKLFF
abundance: .; j_gene: TRBJ2-1; d_gene: .; v_gene: TRBV7-9; CDR3nt: TGTGCCAGCAGCTTTGGGCGAAGCTCCTACAATGAGCAGTTCTTC; CDR3aa: CASSFGRSSYNEQFF
abundance: .; j_gene: TRBJ2-5; d_gene: .; v_gene: TRBV12-3/TRBV12-4; CDR3nt: TGTGCCAGCATGAGAGAGACCCAGTACTTC; CDR3aa: CASMRETQYF
abundance: .; j_gene: TRBJ2-7; d_gene: .; v_gene: TRBV24-1; CDR3nt: TGTGCCACCAGTGACCAAACAGGGAGCGAGCAGTACTTC; CDR3aa: CATSDQTGSEQYF
abundance: .; j_gene: TRBJ1-4; d_gene: .; v_gene: TRBV5-8; CDR3nt: TGTGCCAGCAGCTTGGGGGAATGGACACAGGGTGAAAAACTGTTTTTT; CDR3aa: CASSLGEWTQGEKLFF
abundance: .; j_gene: TRBJ1-4; d_gene: .; v_gene: TRBV12-5; CDR3nt: TGTGCTAGTGGTTTGGGCGTTCGAGAAAAACTGTTTTTT; CDR3aa: CASGLGVREKLFF
abundance: .; j_gene: TRBJ2-5; d_gene: .; v_gene: TRBV12-3/TRBV12-4; CDR3nt: TGTGCCAGCAGTTTGGAGCAAGAGACCCAGTACTTC; CDR3aa: CASSLEQETQYF
abundance: .; j_gene: TRBJ2-1; d_gene: TRBD2; v_gene: TRBV5-4; CDR3nt: TGTGCCAGCAGCTTGGTCGTTCTAGCGGGAGGCAATGAGCAGTTCTTC; CDR3aa: CASSLVVLAGGNEQFF
abundance: .; j_gene: TRBJ2-2; d_gene: TRBD2; v_gene: TRBV7-9; CDR3nt: TGTGCCAGCAGTCTAGCGGGGCTGAACACCGGGGAGCTGTTTTTT; CDR3aa: CASSLAGLNTGELFF
abundance: .; j_gene: TRBJ1-4; d_gene: TRBD1; v_gene: TRBV5-6; CDR3nt: TGTGCCAGCAGATACGGGACAGGGAGTGAAAAACTGTTTTTT; CDR3aa: CASRYGTGSEKLFF